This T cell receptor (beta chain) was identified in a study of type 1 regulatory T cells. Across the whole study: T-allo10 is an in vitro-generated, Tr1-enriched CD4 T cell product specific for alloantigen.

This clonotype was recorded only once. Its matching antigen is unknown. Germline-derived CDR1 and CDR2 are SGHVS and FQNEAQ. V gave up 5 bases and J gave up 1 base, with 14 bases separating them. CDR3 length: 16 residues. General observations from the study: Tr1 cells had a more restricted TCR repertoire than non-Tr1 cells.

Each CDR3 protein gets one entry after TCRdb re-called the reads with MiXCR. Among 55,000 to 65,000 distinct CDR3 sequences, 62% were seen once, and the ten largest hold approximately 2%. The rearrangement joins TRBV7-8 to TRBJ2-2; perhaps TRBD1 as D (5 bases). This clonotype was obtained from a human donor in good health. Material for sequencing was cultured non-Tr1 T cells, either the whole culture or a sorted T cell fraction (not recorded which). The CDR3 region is CASSARQRMNTGELFF. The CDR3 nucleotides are TGTGCCAGCAGCGCCCGACAGAGAATGAACACCGGGGAGCTGTTTTTT.